This T cell receptor (beta chain) was profiled in a study of cytomegalovirus exposure and HLA in healthy donors. V lost 0 bases, J lost 4 bases, and 4 bases stayed unmatched. Germline loops: CDR1 SGDLS, CDR2 YYNGEE. The CDR3 consists of 15 residues. PCR primers comprised 60 Vbeta and 13 Jbeta primers. Only in-frame clones appear in the TCRdb table, and some are missing; sequencing was by immunoSEQ multiplex PCR. The table records over 65,000 clones, around 77% of them present only once. This TCR was sampled from a middle-aged man in good health and CMV-seronegative. The sample taken for sequencing was PBMCs. The chain links TRBV9 to TRBJ2-3; 8 bases line up with TRBD1. Here the CDR3 DNA reads TGTGCCAGCAGCGTAGCTGGACAGGGTGCAGATACGCAGTATTTT. Protein sequence: CASSVAGQGADTQYF.